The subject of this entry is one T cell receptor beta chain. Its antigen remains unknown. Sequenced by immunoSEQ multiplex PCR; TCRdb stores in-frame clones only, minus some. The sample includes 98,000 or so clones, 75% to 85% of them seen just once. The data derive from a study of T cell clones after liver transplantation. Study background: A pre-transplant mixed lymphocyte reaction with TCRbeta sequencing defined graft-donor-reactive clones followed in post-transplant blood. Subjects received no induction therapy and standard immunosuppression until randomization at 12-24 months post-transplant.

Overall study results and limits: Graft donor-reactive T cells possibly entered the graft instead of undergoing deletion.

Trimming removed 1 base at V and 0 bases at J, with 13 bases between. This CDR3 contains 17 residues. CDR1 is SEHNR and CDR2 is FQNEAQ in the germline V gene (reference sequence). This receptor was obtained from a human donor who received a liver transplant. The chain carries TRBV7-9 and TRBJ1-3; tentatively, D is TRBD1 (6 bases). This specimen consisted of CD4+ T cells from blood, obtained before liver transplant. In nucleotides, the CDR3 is TGTGCCAGCAGCTTAGTGGCAGGGGTTGACTCTGGAAACACCATATATTTT. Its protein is CASSLVAGVDSGNTIYF.